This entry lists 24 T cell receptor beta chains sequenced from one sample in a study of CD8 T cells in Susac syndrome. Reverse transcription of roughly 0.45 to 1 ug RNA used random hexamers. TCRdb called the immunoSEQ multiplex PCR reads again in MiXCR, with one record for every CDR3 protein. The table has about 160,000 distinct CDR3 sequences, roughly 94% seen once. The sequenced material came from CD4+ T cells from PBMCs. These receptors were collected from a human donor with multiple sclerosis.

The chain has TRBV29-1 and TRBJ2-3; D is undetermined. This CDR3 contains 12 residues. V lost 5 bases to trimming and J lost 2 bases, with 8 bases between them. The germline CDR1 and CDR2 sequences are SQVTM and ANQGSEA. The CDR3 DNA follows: TGCAGCGTTTTTGGACCCACAGATACGCAGTATTTT. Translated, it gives CSVFGPTDTQYF.

CDR3 residues: CASSNRQGLKRDEQYF. The CDR3 bases are TGTGCCAGCAGCAATCGACAGGGTCTGAAGCGTGACGAGCAGTACTTC. The V gene is TRBV7-9, the J gene TRBJ2-7; 7 nucleotides line up with TRBD1. Per germline, CDR1 SEHNR and CDR2 FQNEAQ (reference sequence). The CDR3 loop spans 16 amino acids. Losses at the gene ends were 5 bases for V and 5 bases for J; bases not matched to a gene: 15.

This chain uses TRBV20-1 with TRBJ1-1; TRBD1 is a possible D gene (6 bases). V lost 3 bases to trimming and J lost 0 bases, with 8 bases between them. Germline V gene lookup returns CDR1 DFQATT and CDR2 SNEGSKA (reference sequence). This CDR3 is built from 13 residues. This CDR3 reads CSARGQLNTEAFF. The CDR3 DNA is TGCAGTGCTAGGGGACAATTGAACACTGAAGCTTTCTTT.

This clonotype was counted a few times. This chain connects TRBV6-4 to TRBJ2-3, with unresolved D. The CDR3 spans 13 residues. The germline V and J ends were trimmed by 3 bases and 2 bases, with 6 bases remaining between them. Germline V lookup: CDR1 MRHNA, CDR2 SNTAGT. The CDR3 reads CASSEENTDTQYF. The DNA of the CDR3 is TGTGCCAGCAGTGAAGAGAACACAGATACGCAGTATTTT.

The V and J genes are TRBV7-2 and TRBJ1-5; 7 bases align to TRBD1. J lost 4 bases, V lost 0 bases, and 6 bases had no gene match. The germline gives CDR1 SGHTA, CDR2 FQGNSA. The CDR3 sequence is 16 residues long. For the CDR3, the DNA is TGTGCCAGCAGCTTAGCGTCGGGACAGCAGAATCAGCCCCAGCATTTT. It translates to CASSLASGQQNQPQHF. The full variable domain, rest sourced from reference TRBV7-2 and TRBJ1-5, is GAGVSQSPSNKVTEKGKDVELRCDPISGHTALYWYRQSLGQGLEFLIYFQGNSAPDKSGLPSDRFSAERTGGSVSTLTIQRTQQEDSAVYLCASSLASGQQNQPQHFGDGTRLSIL.

This CDR3 is CASSDADREVYGYTF. The CDR3 DNA reads TGTGCCAGCAGTGACGCGGACAGGGAGGTCTATGGCTACACCTTC. This chain links TRBV6-1 with TRBJ1-2; 8 bases fit TRBD1. The J segment lost 4 bases and the V segment lost 3 bases, leaving 7 bases of the junction unmatched. Germline CDR1 is MNHNS and CDR2 is SASEGT. CDR3 size: 15 residues.

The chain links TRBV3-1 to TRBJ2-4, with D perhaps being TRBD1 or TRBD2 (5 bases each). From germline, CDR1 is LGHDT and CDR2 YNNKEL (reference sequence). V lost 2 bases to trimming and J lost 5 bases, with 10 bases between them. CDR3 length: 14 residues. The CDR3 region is CASSQSGTQNIQYF. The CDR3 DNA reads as TGTGCCAGCAGCCAATCCGGGACCCAAAACATTCAGTACTTC.

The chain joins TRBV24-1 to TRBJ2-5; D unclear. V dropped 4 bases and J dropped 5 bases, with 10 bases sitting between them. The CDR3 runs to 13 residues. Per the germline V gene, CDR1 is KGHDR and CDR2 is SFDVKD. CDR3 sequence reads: CATSDSSRETQYF. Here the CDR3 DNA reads TGTGCCACCAGTGACTCGAGTCGGGAGACCCAGTACTTC.

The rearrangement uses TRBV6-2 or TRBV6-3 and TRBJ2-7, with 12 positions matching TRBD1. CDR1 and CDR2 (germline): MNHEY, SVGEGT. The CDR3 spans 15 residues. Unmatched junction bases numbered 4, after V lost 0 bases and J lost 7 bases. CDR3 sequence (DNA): TGTGCCAGCAGTTACTCCGGGACAGGGGGCCGGGAGCAGTACTTC. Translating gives CASSYSGTGGREQYF.

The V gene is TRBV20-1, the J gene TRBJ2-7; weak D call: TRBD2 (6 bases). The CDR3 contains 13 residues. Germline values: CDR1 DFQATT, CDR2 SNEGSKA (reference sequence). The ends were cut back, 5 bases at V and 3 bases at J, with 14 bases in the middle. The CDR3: CSAPYGTHYEQYF. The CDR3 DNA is TGCAGTGCTCCCTACGGGACTCACTACGAGCAGTACTTC.

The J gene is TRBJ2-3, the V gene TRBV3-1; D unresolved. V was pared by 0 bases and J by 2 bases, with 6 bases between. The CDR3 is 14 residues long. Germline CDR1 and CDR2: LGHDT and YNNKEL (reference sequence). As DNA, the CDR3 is TGTGCCAGCAGCCAAGATCAGCACACAGATACGCAGTATTTT. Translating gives CASSQDQHTDTQYF.

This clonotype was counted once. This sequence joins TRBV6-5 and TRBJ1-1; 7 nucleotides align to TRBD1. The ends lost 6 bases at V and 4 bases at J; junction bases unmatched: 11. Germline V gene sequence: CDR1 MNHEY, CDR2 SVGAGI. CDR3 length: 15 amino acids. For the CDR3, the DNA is TGTGCCAGCAGCCAGTTAGGTACAGGGGCCACTGAAGCTTTCTTT. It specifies CASSQLGTGATEAFF.

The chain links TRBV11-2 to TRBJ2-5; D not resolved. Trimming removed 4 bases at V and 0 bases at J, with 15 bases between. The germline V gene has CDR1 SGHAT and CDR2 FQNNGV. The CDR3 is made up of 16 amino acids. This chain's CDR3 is CASSSDGRVYQETQYF. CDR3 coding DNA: TGTGCCAGCAGCTCAGACGGCAGAGTCTACCAAGAGACCCAGTACTTC.

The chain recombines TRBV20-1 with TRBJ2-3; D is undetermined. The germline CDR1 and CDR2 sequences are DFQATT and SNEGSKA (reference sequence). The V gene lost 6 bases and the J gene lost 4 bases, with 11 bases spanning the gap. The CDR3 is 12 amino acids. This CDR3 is CSAQDSADTQYF. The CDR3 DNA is TGCAGTGCGCAAGATAGTGCAGATACGCAGTATTTT.

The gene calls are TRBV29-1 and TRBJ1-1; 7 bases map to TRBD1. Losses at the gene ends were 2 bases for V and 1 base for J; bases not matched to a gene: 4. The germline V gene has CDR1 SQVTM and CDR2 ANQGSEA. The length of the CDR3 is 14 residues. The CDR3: CSVEKGAANTEAFF. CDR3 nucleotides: TGCAGCGTTGAAAAGGGGGCGGCGAACACTGAAGCTTTCTTT.

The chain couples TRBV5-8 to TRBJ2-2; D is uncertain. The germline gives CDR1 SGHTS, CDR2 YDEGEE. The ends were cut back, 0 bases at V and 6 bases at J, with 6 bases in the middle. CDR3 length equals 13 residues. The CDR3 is CASSLAFAGELFF. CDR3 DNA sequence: TGTGCCAGCAGCTTGGCGTTCGCCGGGGAGCTGTTTTTT.

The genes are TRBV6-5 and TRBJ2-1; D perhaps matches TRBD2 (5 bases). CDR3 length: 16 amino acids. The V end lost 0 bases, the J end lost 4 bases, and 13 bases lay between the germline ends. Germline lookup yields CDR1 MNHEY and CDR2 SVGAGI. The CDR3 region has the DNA TGTGCCAGCAGTTACTCGTGGACTGTATCGTACAATGAGCAGTTCTTC. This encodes CASSYSWTVSYNEQFF.

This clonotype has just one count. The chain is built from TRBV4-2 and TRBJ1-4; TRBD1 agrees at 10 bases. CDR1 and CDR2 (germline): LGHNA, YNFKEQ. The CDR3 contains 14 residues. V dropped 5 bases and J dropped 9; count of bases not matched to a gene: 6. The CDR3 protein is CASSEQGQGKKLFF. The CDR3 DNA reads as TGTGCCAGCAGCGAACAGGGACAGGGGAAAAAACTGTTTTTT.

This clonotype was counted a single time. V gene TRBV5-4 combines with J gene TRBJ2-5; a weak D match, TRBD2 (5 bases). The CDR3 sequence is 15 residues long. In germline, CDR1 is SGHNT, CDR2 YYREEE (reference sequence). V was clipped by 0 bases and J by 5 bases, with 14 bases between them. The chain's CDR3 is CASSLVDRGMETQYF. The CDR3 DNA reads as TGTGCCAGCAGCTTGGTCGACCGAGGGATGGAGACCCAGTACTTC.

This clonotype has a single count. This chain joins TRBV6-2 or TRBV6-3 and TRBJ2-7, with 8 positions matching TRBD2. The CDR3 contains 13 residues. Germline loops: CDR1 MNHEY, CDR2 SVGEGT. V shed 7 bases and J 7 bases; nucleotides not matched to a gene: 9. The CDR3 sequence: CASMQREIGEQYF. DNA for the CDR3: TGTGCCAGCATGCAGCGGGAGATTGGGGAGCAGTACTTC.

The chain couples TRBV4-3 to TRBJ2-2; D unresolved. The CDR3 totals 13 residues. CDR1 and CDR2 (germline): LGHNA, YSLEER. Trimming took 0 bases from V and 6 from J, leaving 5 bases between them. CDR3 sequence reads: CASSQEWAGELFF. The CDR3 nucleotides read TGCGCCAGCAGCCAAGAGTGGGCCGGGGAGCTGTTTTTT.

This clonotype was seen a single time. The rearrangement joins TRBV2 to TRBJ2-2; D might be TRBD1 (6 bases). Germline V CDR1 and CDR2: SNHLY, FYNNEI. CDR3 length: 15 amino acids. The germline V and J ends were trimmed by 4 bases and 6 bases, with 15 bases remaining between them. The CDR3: CASSGQSGVAGELFF. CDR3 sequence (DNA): TGTGCCAGCAGTGGGCAGTCAGGGGTAGCCGGGGAGCTGTTTTTT.

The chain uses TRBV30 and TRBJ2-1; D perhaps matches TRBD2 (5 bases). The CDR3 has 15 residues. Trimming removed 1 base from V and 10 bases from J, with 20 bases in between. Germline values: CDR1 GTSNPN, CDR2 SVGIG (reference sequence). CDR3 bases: TGTGCCTGGAGTGGTCCGGCGAAGAGCGGTCGGGAGCAGTTCTTC. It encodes CAWSGPAKSGREQFF.

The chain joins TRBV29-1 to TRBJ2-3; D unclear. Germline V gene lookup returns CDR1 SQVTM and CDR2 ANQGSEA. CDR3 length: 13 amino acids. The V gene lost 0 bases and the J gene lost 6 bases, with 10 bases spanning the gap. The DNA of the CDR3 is TGCAGCGTTGAAGAGACGGCTGGGGATACGCAGTATTTT. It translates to CSVEETAGDTQYF.